This TCR beta chain was observed in a study of blood T cells in healthy people across ages. Study-wide points: A greater number of naive CD4+ cells and higher diversity distinguished long-lived donors from aged donors.

CDR3 length equals 13 residues. Trimming cost V 6 bases and J 1 base, with 9 bases left between them. Worth noting for this clonotype: Its antigen remains unidentified.

A second PCR, run for roughly 7 to 11 cycles, used a sample-barcoded 5' primer plus a J-beta primer mix. From each sample, at least 2.5 million paired-end reads containing CDR3 were obtained. Each CDR3 protein gets one entry after TCRdb re-called the 5' RACE reads with MiXCR. The repertoire holds about 760,000 distinct CDR3 sequences, 20% to 25% seen once, with roughly a tenth in the top ten. In addition, the sample was reused for a study of T cells of mothers and their children. That report adds: Researchers put all of the extracted RNA into cDNA synthesis, using roughly 1.5 ug per 15 ul. Related mother-child pairs shared marginally more repertoire than unrelated pairs, though not significantly.

This chain uses TRBV12-3 or TRBV12-4 with TRBJ1-2; no definite D call. The sequencing input was blood. This TCR came from a boy between 5 and 17 years old in good health. The CDR3 sequence: CASSVENNYGYTF. The CDR3 DNA follows: TGTGCCAGCAGCGTCGAAAATAACTATGGCTACACCTTC.